A single T cell receptor beta chain is shown here with its context. Its antigen is currently unknown. These data come from a study of cytomegalovirus exposure and HLA in healthy donors. The germline V and J ends were trimmed by 3 bases and 1 base, with 7 bases remaining between them. Germline V gene sequence: CDR1 KGHSH, CDR2 LQKENI. The CDR3 is made up of 13 amino acids. It was with 60 Vbeta and 13 Jbeta primers that the PCR ran. Using immunoSEQ multiplex PCR, the repertoire was profiled, and TCRdb retains in-frame clones only, with some absent. The repertoire holds about 78,000 clones, with around three quarters as singletons. All donors participated as healthy donors of bone marrow. Findings of the study overall: Earlier results showed most TCR beta V segments being productive about 87% or about 30% of the time. Follow-up analysis later connected one missense variant in DCLRE1C with trimming of TCR beta V- and J-genes. After further analysis at a later stage, roughly 16,000 TCR beta sequences were associated with HLA alleles at 0.05 false discovery rate.

The sequenced material came from PBMCs. The origin of this receptor is a male donor in good health and CMV-seronegative. The chain has TRBV18 and TRBJ2-7, with a tentative D call TRBD1 (5 bases). The CDR3 region is CASSPSGSYEQYF. The CDR3 coding sequence is TGTGCCAGCTCACCTTCAGGGTCCTACGAGCAGTACTTC.